The 26 T cell receptor beta chains reported below all come from one sample, sequenced in a study of cytomegalovirus exposure and HLA in healthy donors. Vbeta (60) and Jbeta (13) primers were used in the PCR. Profiling relied on immunoSEQ multiplex PCR, and the TCRdb table lists in-frame clones only, not all of them. The sample carries around 97,000 clones, roughly four fifths recorded once. The sample comprised PBMCs. The receptors stem from a man aged 35 to 55 in good health and CMV-seropositive.

This chain links TRBV7-3 with TRBJ2-3; the match to TRBD2 covers 12 bases. CDR3 length equals 17 residues. With 4 bases clipped from V and 2 bases from J, the junction kept 7 bases outside the gene matches. Germline V gene lookup returns CDR1 SGHTA and CDR2 FQGTGA. CDR3: CASSSRLAGVSTDTQYF. As DNA, the CDR3 is TGTGCCAGCAGCTCGAGACTAGCGGGGGTTTCCACAGATACGCAGTATTTT.

This chain links TRBV10-3 with TRBJ1-2; D is ambiguous. V was clipped by 5 bases and J by 3 bases, with 7 bases between them. Germline-derived CDR1 and CDR2 are ENHRY and SYGVKD. The CDR3 is made up of 12 amino acids. The CDR3 protein is CAISQRDYGYTF. CDR3 DNA sequence: TGTGCCATCAGTCAAAGAGACTATGGCTACACCTTC.

This chain connects TRBV6-5 to TRBJ2-2, with a tentative D call TRBD2 (6 bases). The CDR3 has 16 amino acids. V dropped 0 bases and J dropped 6 bases, with 14 bases sitting between them. Germline loops: CDR1 MNHEY, CDR2 SVGAGI. CDR3 sequence (DNA): TGTGCCAGCAGTTACTCGGAGGGGTACTTGGCCGGGGAGCTGTTTTTT. Translated: CASSYSEGYLAGELFF.

The chain recombines TRBV28 with TRBJ2-5; D may be TRBD2 (6 bases). V shed 7 bases and J shed 0 bases, with 12 bases lying between them. The germline V gene has CDR1 MDHEN and CDR2 SYDVKM. CDR3 length equals 14 residues. CDR3 amino acids: CASTPREHQETQYF. The CDR3 nucleotides read TGTGCCAGCACCCCCCGGGAGCACCAAGAGACCCAGTACTTC.

The DNA for the CDR3 is TGTGCCAGCAGCTTAGGGCAGGGCAACACCGGGGAGCTGTTTTTT. Encoded protein: CASSLGQGNTGELFF. The rearrangement joins TRBV11-2 to TRBJ2-2; possibly TRBD1 for D (5 bases). V lost 1 base and J 2 bases, leaving 8 bases between the germline ends. The length of the CDR3 is 15 residues. CDR1 SGHAT and CDR2 FQNNGV come from the germline V gene.

V and J are TRBV7-9 and TRBJ2-7; TRBD1 is a possible D gene (7 bases). CDR3 length: 16 residues. Germline-derived CDR1 and CDR2 are SEHNR and FQNEAQ (reference sequence). The V end was cut by 5 bases, the J end by 1 base, with 18 bases between. CDR3 in amino acids: CASSRSTGRISYEQYF. The CDR3 nucleotides are TGTGCCAGCAGCCGCTCGACAGGGAGGATATCCTACGAGCAGTACTTC.

CDR3 region: CAISVIQSTDTQYF. The CDR3 region has the DNA TGTGCCATCAGTGTCATCCAAAGCACAGATACGCAGTATTTT. V is TRBV10-3 and J is TRBJ2-3; D ambiguous. The germline V gene encodes CDR1 ENHRY and CDR2 SYGVKD. The CDR3 spans 14 residues. Trimming shortened V by 4 bases and J by 0 bases, and 8 bases separated the two germline ends.

The genes are TRBV28 and TRBJ1-5; 9 bases agree with TRBD1. The junction had 16 bases not matched to a gene; V was cut back by 2 bases and J by 5 bases. In germline, CDR1 is MDHEN, CDR2 SYDVKM. The CDR3 length is 19 residues. The CDR3 sequence is CASSLQNAPGQGRDQPQHF. Written as DNA, the CDR3 is TGTGCCAGCAGTTTACAAAATGCCCCGGGACAGGGAAGGGATCAGCCCCAGCATTTT.

This chain connects TRBV4-1 to TRBJ2-5; the match to TRBD2 covers 10 bases. The V segment lost 1 base and the J segment 5 bases; nucleotides outside the gene matches: 4. The CDR3 is made up of 15 amino acids. Germline V gives CDR1 MGHRA, CDR2 YSYEKL. CDR3 coding DNA: TGCGCCAGCAGCCAAGCGAGCGGGAGGGGTGAGACCCAGTACTTC. Residues: CASSQASGRGETQYF.

This clone was observed a handful of times. In nucleotides, the CDR3 is TGTGCCAGCAGGACAGGGGGCTACACTGAAGCTTTCTTT. Encoded protein: CASRTGGYTEAFF. V and J are TRBV2 and TRBJ1-1, with TRBD1 matching over 10 bases. Trimming removed 6 bases from V and 3 bases from J; junction bases left unmatched: 1. Per germline, CDR1 SNHLY and CDR2 FYNNEI. The CDR3 has 13 amino acids.

The rearrangement links TRBV7-2 to TRBJ2-1; D possibly corresponds to TRBD2 (7 bases). Per the germline V gene, CDR1 is SGHTA and CDR2 is FQGNSA. CDR3 size: 17 residues. Trimming removed 5 bases at V and 0 bases at J, with 17 bases between. DNA of the CDR3: TGTGCCAGCAGCCCCGTCGGGGGCGGGGGCTCCTACAATGAGCAGTTCTTC. Translating it yields CASSPVGGGGSYNEQFF.

This chain links TRBV27 with TRBJ1-6, with 12 bases aligning to TRBD1. The CDR3 is made up of 15 amino acids. V lost 5 bases, J lost 8 bases, and 4 bases stayed unmatched. The V gene's germline CDR1 is MNHEY and CDR2 SMNVEV (reference sequence). DNA of the CDR3: TGTGCCAGCAGTGGCGGGACAGGGGGCGATTCACCCCTCCACTTT. As protein: CASSGGTGGDSPLHF.

The genes are TRBV4-1 and TRBJ1-1, with 8 positions matching TRBD1. CDR1 and CDR2 (germline): MGHRA, YSYEKL. V shed 6 bases and J 1 base; nucleotides not matched to a gene: 4. This CDR3 region has 14 residues. CDR3 sequence reads: CASRLGQENTEAFF. The DNA for the CDR3 is TGCGCCAGCAGACTGGGACAGGAGAACACTGAAGCTTTCTTT.

This rearrangement joins TRBV5-6 to TRBJ2-1; D might be TRBD2 (7 bases). Trimming shortened V by 5 bases and J by 2 bases, and 11 bases separated the two germline ends. Germline V gene data show CDR1 as SGHDT and CDR2 as YYEEEE. The CDR3 is 14 residues long. The CDR3 DNA reads TGTGCCAGCAGGCACGGGGGGCCCTACAATGAGCAGTTCTTC. Protein: CASRHGGPYNEQFF.

V and J are TRBV7-3 and TRBJ1-1, with TRBD1 as a possible D gene (6 bases). The V end lost 4 bases, the J end lost 6 bases, and 12 bases lay between the germline ends. The V gene's germline CDR1 is SGHTA and CDR2 FQGTGA. The CDR3 runs 13 residues. Here the CDR3 DNA reads TGTGCCAGCAGCTCAAACAGGGATGCTGAAGCTTTCTTT. Translated, it gives CASSSNRDAEAFF.

The CDR3 nucleotides are TGTGCCAGCAGCTCTACCCGGGGGAACAATGAGCAGTTCTTC. Encoded protein: CASSSTRGNNEQFF. This chain links TRBV11-3 with TRBJ2-1; tentative D call: TRBD2 (6 bases). CDR3 length: 14 amino acids. Per germline, CDR1 SGHNT and CDR2 YENEEA. With 4 bases removed from V and 5 bases from J, the gap between germline ends came to 12 bases.

This chain connects TRBV21-1 to TRBJ1-5. TRBV21-1 is tagged as a pseudogene. This CDR3 spans 15 amino acids. The CDR3 protein is CASSKATYSNQPQHF. The CDR3 DNA sequence: TGTGCCAGCAGCAAAGCAACCTATAGCAATCAGCCCCAGCATTTT.

The chain employs TRBV29-1 and TRBJ2-5; D call uncertain. CDR3 size: 12 residues. Germline CDR1 and CDR2: SQVTM and ANQGSEA. V lost 5 bases and J lost 5, with 12 bases in between. The CDR3 sequence: CSVTRLQETQYF. The CDR3 region has the DNA TGCAGCGTTACACGGTTACAGGAGACCCAGTACTTC.

The table lists this clone with a count of one. CDR3 DNA sequence: TGTGCCACCTCGGGGGGGGTTGGAACCAATGAGCAGTTCTTC. This gives the protein CATSGGVGTNEQFF. This chain links TRBV28 with TRBJ2-1, with 8 positions matching TRBD2. The CDR3 runs 14 residues. CDR1 is MDHEN, CDR2 SYDVKM, per germline. The J segment lost 6 bases and the V segment lost 10 bases, leaving 11 bases of the junction unmatched.

This clone was picked up a small number of times. V and J are TRBV11-3 and TRBJ2-3; the D gene is possibly TRBD2 (6 bases). CDR3 length: 14 amino acids. V lost 5 bases, J lost 6 bases, and 15 bases lay in between. Germline-derived CDR1 and CDR2 are SGHNT and YENEEA. CDR3 sequence (DNA): TGTGCCAGCAGCCATAGCGGCCTCACGGATACGCAGTATTTT. It codes for CASSHSGLTDTQYF. The full variable domain, its missing parts supplied by reference TRBV11-3 and TRBJ2-3, is EAGVVQSPRYKIIEKKQPVAFWCNPISGHNTLYWYLQNLGQGPELLIRYENEEAVDDSQLPKDRFSAERLKGVDSTLKIQPAELGDSAVYLCASSHSGLTDTQYFGPGTRLTVL.

The V gene is TRBV6-1, the J gene TRBJ2-7, with 7 bases lining up with TRBD2. This CDR3 is built from 18 residues. CDR1 and CDR2 (germline): MNHNS, SASEGT. The V segment lost 2 bases and the J segment 1 base; nucleotides outside the gene matches: 14. The CDR3 DNA reads TGTGCCAGCAGTGAAAGGCCCGCGGGAGAAGCGCATTCCTACGAGCAGTACTTC. Protein sequence: CASSERPAGEAHSYEQYF.

V and J are TRBV5-4 and TRBJ2-3; D is undetermined. Germline values: CDR1 SGHNT, CDR2 YYREEE (reference sequence). V lost 0 bases and J lost 0, with 17 bases in between. The CDR3 is made up of 18 amino acids. The CDR3 region is CASSLGSSAILSTDTQYF. In DNA, the CDR3 is TGTGCCAGCAGCTTGGGTTCTAGTGCGATCTTGAGCACAGATACGCAGTATTTT.

The chain carries TRBV7-8 and TRBJ1-5; D unclear. The germline CDR1 and CDR2 sequences are SGHVS and FQNEAQ. V lost 1 base and J 4 bases, leaving 11 bases between the germline ends. This CDR3 has 15 residues. DNA of the CDR3: TGTGCCAGCAGCTTAGTCGGCGGAGGGAATCAGCCCCAGCATTTT. It encodes CASSLVGGGNQPQHF.

This chain links TRBV7-9 with TRBJ1-4; 8 bases map to TRBD1. The trim removed 4 bases at V and 1 base at J, leaving 2 bases unmatched. The germline gives CDR1 SEHNR, CDR2 FQNEAQ (reference sequence). The CDR3 has 15 amino acids. The CDR3 loop is CASSSGQGTNEKLFF. CDR3 nucleotides: TGTGCCAGCAGCTCCGGACAGGGAACTAATGAAAAACTGTTTTTT.

This chain uses TRBV9 with TRBJ1-2, with a tentative D call TRBD1 (5 bases). Trimming removed 4 bases at V and 7 bases at J, with 17 bases between. CDR1 is SGDLS, CDR2 YYNGEE, per germline. This CDR3 is built from 14 residues. Here the CDR3 DNA reads TGTGCCAGCAGCTCACTGACCAGGGATAGTGGCTACACCTTC. Its translation: CASSSLTRDSGYTF.

The chain carries TRBV27 and TRBJ2-3; tentatively, D is TRBD2 (6 bases). Germline V gene data show CDR1 as MNHEY and CDR2 as SMNVEV (reference sequence). V was clipped by 6 bases and J by 4 bases, with 17 bases between them. CDR3 length: 15 residues. The CDR3 DNA reads as TGTGCCAGCAGCGTTGACGGGAGAGGGTCAGATACGCAGTATTTT. It specifies CASSVDGRGSDTQYF.